Each of the 7 T cell receptor beta chains below was sequenced from the same sample in a study of control samples from healthy donors and cancer patients. Profiling relied on immunoSEQ multiplex PCR, and the TCRdb table lists in-frame clones only, not all of them. Of 40,000 to 50,000 clones in the sample, around 70% were seen once. The sample taken for sequencing was formalin-fixed, paraffin-embedded tissue. The receptors derive from a male donor with melanoma.

The chain couples TRBV12-3 or TRBV12-4 to TRBJ2-1; D call uncertain. V lost 3 bases and J lost 9, with 9 bases in between. The length of the CDR3 is 12 residues. In nucleotides, the CDR3 is TGTGCCAGCAGTTTCAGCTTTGGTGAGCAGTTCTTC. Its protein is CASSFSFGEQFF.

The J gene is TRBJ1-5, the V gene TRBV2; no clear D. CDR1 is SNHLY and CDR2 is FYNNEI in the germline V gene. V was shortened by 1 base and J by 0 bases, with 7 bases between the two germline ends. The CDR3 spans 15 residues. The CDR3, as DNA: TGTGCCAGCAGTGAAGGTCGCCATAGCAATCAGCCCCAGCATTTT. Encoded protein: CASSEGRHSNQPQHF. The full variable domain, with the rest looked up from reference TRBV2 and TRBJ1-5, is EPEVTQTPSHQVTQMGQEVILRCVPISNHLYFYWYRQILGQKVEFLVSFYNNEISEKSEIFDDQFSVERPDGSNFTLKIRSTKLEDSAMYFCASSEGRHSNQPQHFGDGTRLSIL.

J is TRBJ2-5 and V is TRBV5-4; D is uncertain. The CDR3 length is 14 residues. The germline gives CDR1 SGHNT, CDR2 YYREEE (reference sequence). V was clipped by 0 bases and J by 3 bases, with 9 bases between them. The chain's CDR3 is CASSLGSEKETQYF. The CDR3 DNA follows: TGTGCCAGCAGCTTGGGGTCGGAAAAAGAGACCCAGTACTTC.

The chain recombines TRBV19 with TRBJ2-7; 16 bases match TRBD2. Trimming removed 5 bases from V and 3 bases from J; junction bases left unmatched: 4. The germline V gene encodes CDR1 LNHDA and CDR2 SQIVND (reference sequence). CDR3 size: 16 residues. CDR3 in DNA: TGTGCCAGTAGTGCGGGACTAGCGGGAGGGCTCTACGAGCAGTACTTC. It yields the protein CASSAGLAGGLYEQYF.

This rearrangement joins TRBV19 to TRBJ2-1; the D gene is possibly TRBD2 (7 bases). V lost 1 base, J lost 6 bases, and 13 bases lay in between. The CDR3 has 15 amino acids. CDR1 and CDR2 (germline): LNHDA, SQIVND (reference sequence). The CDR3 loop is CASSIGEGDINEQFF. The CDR3 DNA reads TGTGCCAGTAGTATAGGGGAGGGGGACATCAATGAGCAGTTCTTC.

The chain carries TRBV10-3 and TRBJ1-3, with D possibly TRBD1 on 5 matching bases. V shed 4 bases and J shed 3 bases, with 10 bases lying between them. This CDR3 comprises 14 residues. Germline V CDR1 and CDR2: ENHRY, SYGVKD. In DNA, the CDR3 is TGTGCCATCAGTGGGACAACGAGTGGAAACACCATATATTTT. Translation: CAISGTTSGNTIYF.

The rearrangement joins TRBV24-1 to TRBJ2-2, with 9 bases matching TRBD1. Germline CDR1 and CDR2: KGHDR and SFDVKD. This CDR3 comprises 15 residues. V gave up 0 bases and J gave up 6 bases; unmatched junction bases: 1. The CDR3 here is CATSDLGTGSGELFF. The CDR3 bases are TGTGCCACCAGTGATTTGGGGACAGGGTCCGGGGAGCTGTTTTTT.